There are a few counts of the clone carrying this T cell receptor beta chain. This sample stems from a study of patients and donors after allogeneic stem cell transplantation. TCRdb fed the RT-PCR reads into MiXCR, producing one record per CDR3 protein. Of 410,000 or so distinct CDR3 sequences in the sample, 16% are singletons; the top ten hold around 7.2%. The receptor's source is a human donor who was either an allogeneic HSCT recipient or a stem cell or donor lymphocyte infusion donor (not recorded which). It is not recorded whose cells these are; they may come from a transplant donor. The sample taken for sequencing was blood, either unsorted or a sorted T cell fraction (not recorded which).

DNA for the CDR3: TGTGCCACCAGTATCGGGTCCCCTGGGGAGACCCAGTACTTC. Translation: CATSIGSPGETQYF. V gene TRBV24-1 combines with J gene TRBJ2-5; D remains unclear. Germline loops: CDR1 KGHDR, CDR2 SFDVKD. V dropped 6 bases and J dropped 5 bases, with 15 bases sitting between them. CDR3 size: 14 residues.